The 19 T cell receptor beta chains below were found in one sample sequenced in a study of control samples from healthy donors and cancer patients. Clones were sequenced by immunoSEQ multiplex PCR, and TCRdb holds only the in-frame ones, with some missing. The sample shows about 220,000 clones, 85% to 95% of them seen only once. The sequencing input was blood. These receptors were obtained from a man over 45 in good health.

The J gene is TRBJ1-2, the V gene TRBV6-5, with D perhaps matching TRBD1 (5 bases). This CDR3 is 14 amino acids long. Germline V gene sequence: CDR1 MNHEY, CDR2 SVGAGI. Trimming cost V 1 base and J 7 bases, with 13 bases left between them. DNA of the CDR3: TGTGCCAGCAGTTACTTGTCGACAGACTCTGGCTACACCTTC. Translation gives CASSYLSTDSGYTF.

This chain links TRBV18 with TRBJ1-4; no clear D gene. The ends were cut back, 8 bases at V and 3 bases at J, with 10 bases in the middle. CDR1 and CDR2 from the germline V gene are KGHSH and LQKENI. CDR3 length equals 13 residues. Here the CDR3 reads CASELGANEKLFF. The CDR3 coding sequence is TGTGCCAGCGAGTTAGGAGCTAATGAAAAACTGTTTTTT.

CDR3 amino acids: CASSYSGQGSEKLFF. For the CDR3, the DNA is TGTGCCAGCAGTTACTCGGGACAGGGAAGTGAAAAACTGTTTTTT. The rearrangement links TRBV6-5 to TRBJ1-4; 9 bases agree with TRBD1. Germline V gene lookup returns CDR1 MNHEY and CDR2 SVGAGI. V lost 0 bases and J lost 7; bases outside the gene matches: 3. This CDR3 is built from 15 residues.

This chain connects TRBV12-3 or TRBV12-4 to TRBJ1-2; D unresolved. V was pared by 5 bases and J by 3 bases, with 10 bases between. This CDR3 spans 13 amino acids. The CDR3 here is CASSAQWDYGYTF. CDR3 in DNA: TGTGCCAGCAGTGCCCAATGGGACTATGGCTACACCTTC.

The chain combines TRBV6-5 with TRBJ2-2; the D gene is possibly TRBD1 (6 bases). Germline CDR1 is MNHEY and CDR2 is SVGAGI. Trimming pared 2 bases from V and 3 bases from J, leaving 13 bases between. This CDR3 contains 16 residues. CDR3 residues: CASSYGQGLYTGELFF. In DNA, the CDR3 is TGTGCCAGCAGTTACGGTCAGGGGCTTTACACCGGGGAGCTGTTTTTT.

The J gene is TRBJ2-3, the V gene TRBV24-1; D is undetermined. The CDR3 totals 13 residues. Trimming left V 2 bases short and J 6 bases short, with 8 bases between. CDR1 is KGHDR, CDR2 SFDVKD, per germline. This CDR3 is CATSDSGLDTQYF. The CDR3, as DNA: TGTGCCACCAGTGATTCAGGCTTGGATACGCAGTATTTT.

This sequence joins TRBV5-8 and TRBJ1-5; maybe TRBD1 (5 bases). Per the germline V gene, CDR1 is SGHTS and CDR2 is YDEGEE. The CDR3 runs 19 residues. V was pared by 4 bases and J by 0 bases, with 23 bases between. For the CDR3, the DNA is TGTGCCAGCAGCCCGCCCCTCCCGGGACCGATATTTAGCAATCAGCCCCAGCATTTT. Translation gives CASSPPLPGPIFSNQPQHF.

The CDR3 protein is CASSPGGGGGQETQYF. The CDR3 DNA reads as TGTGCCAGCAGCCCCGGGGGGGGAGGTGGCCAAGAGACCCAGTACTTC. The chain has TRBV5-4 and TRBJ2-5, with TRBD2 identical over 8 bases. V lost 4 bases, J lost 1 base, and 9 bases stayed unmatched. Per the germline V gene, CDR1 is SGHNT and CDR2 is YYREEE (reference sequence). This CDR3 contains 16 residues.

As regards this clone: Other DNA sequences in the sample encode the same CDR3. This chain uses TRBV5-1 with TRBJ2-1; D is possibly TRBD1 or TRBD2 (5 bases each). The CDR3 consists of 15 residues. CDR1 SGHRS and CDR2 YFSETQ come from the germline V gene. Trimming removed 0 bases from V and 0 bases from J, with 7 bases in between. Written as DNA, the CDR3 is TGCGCCAGCAGCTTGGTTGGGGGCTCCTACAATGAGCAGTTCTTC. Amino acids: CASSLVGGSYNEQFF.

The chain combines TRBV10-3 with TRBJ1-5; no firm D call. There are 14 residues in the CDR3. Trimming took off 6 bases at V and 2 bases at J, with 11 bases between the two ends. From germline, CDR1 is ENHRY and CDR2 SYGVKD. CDR3 sequence (DNA): TGTGCCATCAGCGAAAGTGTGGGCAATCAGCCCCAGCATTTT. Protein: CAISESVGNQPQHF.

The chain is built from TRBV19 and TRBJ2-2, with TRBD1 identical over 11 bases. This CDR3 has 17 amino acids. Germline-derived CDR1 and CDR2 are LNHDA and SQIVND (reference sequence). V trimming: 7 bases; J trimming: 5 bases; junction bases outside the gene matches: 12. The CDR3 loop is CASTTRLGTGGTGELFF. In nucleotides, the CDR3 is TGTGCCAGTACCACCCGACTAGGGACAGGGGGGACCGGGGAGCTGTTTTTT.

The CDR3 is CASSYGATAETQYF. The DNA of the CDR3 is TGTGCCAGCAGTTACGGGGCAACCGCCGAGACCCAGTACTTC. The V call is TRBV6-5, the J call TRBJ2-5, with TRBD1 as a possible D gene (5 bases). This CDR3 is built from 14 residues. V was trimmed by 2 bases and J by 5 bases, leaving 12 bases between them. Germline lookup yields CDR1 MNHEY and CDR2 SVGAGI.

V and J are TRBV18 and TRBJ2-7; D unresolved. Germline CDR1 and CDR2: KGHSH and LQKENI. V was pared by 3 bases and J by 3 bases, with 15 bases between. CDR3 length: 15 amino acids. CDR3 sequence: CASSPFGETVYEQYF. CDR3 nucleotides: TGTGCCAGCTCACCGTTTGGAGAAACGGTCTACGAGCAGTACTTC.

This clone was picked up a small number of times. This chain uses TRBV3-1 (or the pseudogene TRBV3-2) with TRBJ1-3; D call uncertain. Germline V gene lookup returns CDR1 LGHDT and CDR2 YNNKEL (reference sequence). Trimming removed 0 bases from V and 5 bases from J, with 5 bases in between. The CDR3 covers 13 residues. CDR3 nucleotide sequence: TGTGCCAGCAGCCAAGATTCAAGAAACACCATATATTTT. Its protein is CASSQDSRNTIYF.

The V call is TRBV6-1, the J call TRBJ1-5; D possibly corresponds to TRBD1 (5 bases). Trimming took off 1 base at V and 5 bases at J, with 9 bases between the two ends. This CDR3 is 14 amino acids long. Germline-derived CDR1 and CDR2 are MNHNS and SASEGT. The CDR3 protein is CASSEDRFDQPQHF. The CDR3 DNA follows: TGTGCCAGCAGTGAAGACAGGTTTGATCAGCCCCAGCATTTT.

The rearrangement links TRBV5-1 to TRBJ1-1; maybe TRBD1 (6 bases). Per the germline V gene, CDR1 is SGHRS and CDR2 is YFSETQ. Trimming left V 6 bases short and J 1 base short, with 16 bases between. This CDR3 region has 15 residues. CDR3 sequence reads: CASTPGGGGNTEAFF. The CDR3 region has the DNA TGCGCCAGCACCCCCGGAGGGGGAGGGAACACTGAAGCTTTCTTT.

The J gene is TRBJ1-5, the V gene TRBV15; D may be TRBD1 (6 bases). Trimming cost V 5 bases and J 2 bases, with 19 bases left between them. The CDR3 runs 17 residues. The germline V gene has CDR1 LNHNV and CDR2 YYDKDF (reference sequence). CDR3 bases: TGTGCCACCAGCGGATACAGGGATTGGATGGGCAATCAGCCCCAGCATTTT. Amino acids: CATSGYRDWMGNQPQHF.

The CDR3 coding sequence is TGTGCCAGCAGTGAAGACAGAATGAACACTGAAGCTTTCTTT. It encodes CASSEDRMNTEAFF. The V gene is TRBV2, the J gene TRBJ1-1; D is unclear. Germline V gives CDR1 SNHLY, CDR2 FYNNEI. The CDR3 sequence is 14 residues long. V was trimmed by 1 base and J by 0 bases, leaving 6 bases between them.

Of note for this clone: The CDR3 ends on some other residue instead of the conserved phenylalanine or tryptophan, so this is likely a read error. The chain couples TRBV11-2 to TRBJ1-2; 7 bases match TRBD1. Trimming cost V 2 bases and J 6 bases; bases outside gene matches: 6. The CDR3 covers 14 residues. Germline loops: CDR1 SGHAT, CDR2 FQNNGV. The CDR3 DNA is TGTGCCAGCAGCTTATCGACAGGGCAGGATGGCTACACCCTC. Residues: CASSLSTGQDGYTL.